The 30 T cell receptor beta chains given below trace back to one sample, sequenced in a study of human T cells and chemical hapten exposure. The sample's time point: patch test 1, 2 weeks after DPC sensitization. The sample's treatment: therapeutic diphenylcyclopropenone sensitization with weekly scalp DPC. One entry per CDR3 protein, called by TCRdb with MiXCR from the RACE reads. The sample holds 150,000 to 200,000 distinct CDR3 sequences, about 22% seen once. This material consisted of whole blood, taken in connection with sensitization to the hapten diphenylcyclopropenone (DPC). Receptors originate from a woman aged 50 to 60 with alopecia areata. Some clones in this sample may be carry-over from other donors' samples.

The J gene is TRBJ2-3, the V gene TRBV7-9, with a possible D match to TRBD2 (5 bases). This CDR3 contains 14 residues. Trimming took 8 bases from V and 0 from J, leaving 12 bases between them. Germline lookup yields CDR1 SEHNR and CDR2 FQNEAQ (reference sequence). CDR3 sequence (DNA): TGTGCCAGCCAAGCGGTAACTAGCACAGATACGCAGTATTTT. Its translation: CASQAVTSTDTQYF.

This clonotype was seen only a few times. The chain uses TRBV28 and TRBJ2-1, with D uncertain. V gave up 4 bases and J gave up 1 base, with 8 bases separating them. The CDR3 totals 14 residues. Germline lookup yields CDR1 MDHEN and CDR2 SYDVKM. This CDR3 is CASSSPFSYNEQFF. For the CDR3, the DNA is TGTGCCAGCAGTTCGCCCTTTTCCTACAATGAGCAGTTCTTC.

The CDR3 protein is CASSDLDTQYF. The DNA for the CDR3 is TGCGCCAGCAGCGATCTGGATACGCAGTATTTT. The chain combines TRBV5-1 with TRBJ2-3, with D unclear. Germline CDR1 and CDR2: SGHRS and YFSETQ. This CDR3 comprises 11 residues. Trimming took off 4 bases at V and 6 bases at J, with 6 bases between the two ends.

This clonotype has just a few counts. The rearrangement links TRBV29-1 to TRBJ1-1, with unresolved D. Trimming removed 4 bases from V and 1 base from J, with 16 bases in between. The CDR3 spans 15 residues. Germline V gene lookup returns CDR1 SQVTM and CDR2 ANQGSEA. This CDR3 reads CSVGFTASRNTEAFF. CDR3 coding DNA: TGCAGCGTTGGTTTTACGGCATCTAGGAACACTGAAGCTTTCTTT.

The gene calls are TRBV5-1 and TRBJ2-3; 8 bases fit TRBD1. The ends lost 0 bases at V and 4 bases at J; junction bases unmatched: 10. In germline, CDR1 is SGHRS, CDR2 YFSETQ. The CDR3 spans 17 residues. The CDR3 spells CASSLGRGRGLSDTQYF. In nucleotides, the CDR3 is TGCGCCAGCAGCTTGGGCCGGGGCAGGGGGCTCTCAGATACGCAGTATTTT. Full variable domain (rest looked up from reference TRBV5-1 and TRBJ2-3): KAGVTQTPRYLIKTRGQQVTLSCSPISGHRSVSWYQQTPGQGLQFLFEYFSETQRNKGNFPGRFSGRQFSNSRSEMNVSTLELGDSALYLCASSLGRGRGLSDTQYFGPGTRLTVL.

The chain carries TRBV9 and TRBJ2-7; 7 bases are a match to TRBD2. The CDR3 totals 17 residues. The ends lost 4 bases at V and 0 bases at J; junction bases unmatched: 13. Per the germline V gene, CDR1 is SGDLS and CDR2 is YYNGEE. CDR3 protein: CASSPRSSLADSYEQYF. CDR3 coding DNA: TGTGCCAGCAGCCCCCGTAGTTCTCTAGCGGACTCCTACGAGCAGTACTTC.

This chain joins TRBV6-6 and TRBJ2-3; D is possibly TRBD1 (7 bases). Germline V gives CDR1 MNHNY, CDR2 SVGAGI (reference sequence). V was pared by 8 bases and J by 2 bases, with 26 bases between. This CDR3 is 18 amino acids long. The DNA of the CDR3 is TGTGCCAGCCGCGTCAGGGGGTCGGGAGTGAAAGACACAGATACGCAGTATTTT. It encodes CASRVRGSGVKDTDTQYF.

The rearrangement joins TRBV7-2 to TRBJ1-6; 7 nucleotides agree with TRBD1. The V segment lost 4 bases and the J segment 7 bases; nucleotides outside the gene matches: 7. Germline values: CDR1 SGHTA, CDR2 FQGNSA. This CDR3 is 15 amino acids long. The CDR3 sequence is CASSSPTGENSPLHF. Here the CDR3 DNA reads TGTGCCAGCAGCTCCCCTACAGGGGAGAATTCACCCCTCCACTTT.

This clonotype was recorded a few times. The chain joins TRBV20-1 to TRBJ2-1, with D unclear. Germline CDR1 DFQATT, CDR2 SNEGSKA (reference sequence). Trimming left V 6 bases short and J 1 base short, with 13 bases between. The CDR3 contains 14 residues. The CDR3 coding sequence is TGCAGTGCCGACGGGCGGAGATCCTACAATGAGCAGTTCTTC. It is translated as CSADGRRSYNEQFF.

This clonotype was picked up a small number of times. This chain connects TRBV19 to TRBJ1-5; D is undetermined. V lost 4 bases and J lost 0, with 16 bases in between. This CDR3 comprises 17 residues. Germline lookup yields CDR1 LNHDA and CDR2 SQIVND (reference sequence). The CDR3 sequence is CASSKRTVSYSNQPQHF. DNA of the CDR3: TGTGCCAGTAGTAAGCGAACGGTGAGCTATAGCAATCAGCCCCAGCATTTT. The full variable domain, its missing parts supplied by reference TRBV19 and TRBJ1-5, is DGGITQSPKYLFRKEGQNVTLSCEQNLNHDAMYWYRQDPGQGLRLIYYSQIVNDFQKGDIAEGYSVSREKKESFPLTVTSAQKNPTAFYLCASSKRTVSYSNQPQHFGDGTRLSIL.

The J gene is TRBJ2-5, the V gene TRBV28; D is unclear. Trimming cost V 6 bases and J 2 bases, with 4 bases left between them. Germline loops: CDR1 MDHEN, CDR2 SYDVKM. CDR3 size: 11 residues. CDR3 coding DNA: TGTGCCAGCAGGCATCAAGAGACCCAGTACTTC. Translated, it gives CASRHQETQYF.

This clonotype was found a few times. This chain connects TRBV5-1 to TRBJ1-6, with 10 bases lining up with TRBD1. CDR3 size: 19 residues. CDR1 is SGHRS and CDR2 is YFSETQ in the germline V gene. The J segment lost 4 bases and the V segment lost 2 bases, leaving 12 bases of the junction unmatched. The CDR3 protein is CASSFSRDRGGVYNSPLHF. In DNA, the CDR3 is TGCGCCAGCAGCTTTTCTCGGGACAGGGGAGGAGTTTATAATTCACCCCTCCACTTT. Looking up the rest from reference TRBV5-1 and TRBJ1-6 gives the full variable domain: KAGVTQTPRYLIKTRGQQVTLSCSPISGHRSVSWYQQTPGQGLQFLFEYFSETQRNKGNFPGRFSGRQFSNSRSEMNVSTLELGDSALYLCASSFSRDRGGVYNSPLHFGNGTRLTVT.

The chain couples TRBV6-4 to TRBJ2-1; D call uncertain. This CDR3 comprises 13 residues. The V gene lost 5 bases and the J gene lost 5 bases, with 10 bases spanning the gap. Germline CDR1 and CDR2: MRHNA and SNTAGT. The CDR3 coding sequence is TGTGCCAGCAGTTTTACTTATGACAATGAGCAGTTCTTC. This codes for CASSFTYDNEQFF.

This chain joins TRBV5-1 and TRBJ2-3; tentatively, D is TRBD1 or TRBD2 (6 bases each). CDR1 and CDR2 from the germline V gene are SGHRS and YFSETQ. The CDR3 totals 16 residues. V lost 0 bases and J lost 1, with 12 bases in between. The CDR3 DNA sequence: TGCGCCAGCAGCTTGGCAATGGAGGGGGGCACAGATACGCAGTATTTT. Encoded protein: CASSLAMEGGTDTQYF.

The rearrangement joins TRBV20-1 to TRBJ2-7, with D uncertain. The V gene's germline CDR1 is DFQATT and CDR2 SNEGSKA (reference sequence). The CDR3 consists of 13 residues. V was cut by 0 bases and J by 3 bases, with 9 bases left in between. CDR3: CSARDHRVYEQYF. Here the CDR3 DNA reads TGCAGTGCTAGAGATCATAGAGTCTACGAGCAGTACTTC.

This clonotype was observed a few times. The V and J genes are TRBV2 and TRBJ1-1; 7 bases are a match to TRBD1. Per germline, CDR1 SNHLY and CDR2 FYNNEI. The CDR3 has 14 residues. Germline trimming cut 6 bases from V and 1 base from J; bases unmatched to any gene: 5. This chain's CDR3 is CASRITGANTEAFF. The CDR3, as DNA: TGTGCCAGCAGAATTACAGGGGCGAACACTGAAGCTTTCTTT. The full variable domain, its missing parts supplied by reference TRBV2 and TRBJ1-1, is EPEVTQTPSHQVTQMGQEVILRCVPISNHLYFYWYRQILGQKVEFLVSFYNNEISEKSEIFDDQFSVERPDGSNFTLKIRSTKLEDSAMYFCASRITGANTEAFFGQGTRLTVV.

The J gene is TRBJ2-2, the V gene TRBV7-9, with D perhaps TRBD2 (5 bases). The germline V gene encodes CDR1 SEHNR and CDR2 FQNEAQ (reference sequence). V lost 4 bases, J lost 3 bases, and 9 bases lay in between. This CDR3 is built from 14 residues. CDR3 nucleotides: TGTGCCAGCAGCTCCCCCGGGGACACCGGGGAGCTGTTTTTT. Its protein product is CASSSPGDTGELFF. The full variable domain, in which reference TRBV7-9 and TRBJ2-2 provide the parts outside the CDR3, is DTGVSQNPRHKITKRGQNVTFRCDPISEHNRLYWYRQTLGQGPEFLTYFQNEAQLEKSRLLSDRFSAERPKGSFSTLEIQRTEQGDSAMYLCASSSPGDTGELFFGEGSRLTVL.

This chain links TRBV20-1 with TRBJ1-1; maybe TRBD1 (5 bases). This CDR3 comprises 15 residues. The germline V and J ends were trimmed by 3 bases and 1 base, with 15 bases remaining between them. Germline V gene data show CDR1 as DFQATT and CDR2 as SNEGSKA (reference sequence). CDR3 sequence: CSARPIRGTNTEAFF. CDR3 nucleotide sequence: TGCAGTGCTAGGCCCATCCGCGGGACGAACACTGAAGCTTTCTTT.

This clonotype was detected only a few times. J is TRBJ2-7 and V is TRBV9, with D possibly being TRBD1 (5 bases). Germline assignment: CDR1 SGDLS and CDR2 YYNGEE. The CDR3 runs 14 residues. V shed 3 bases and J shed 1 base, with 11 bases lying between them. The CDR3, as DNA: TGTGCCAGCAGCGCCACAGGCCGATCCTACGAGCAGTACTTC. It encodes CASSATGRSYEQYF.

CDR3 amino acids: CASSPTGTGATGELFF. CDR3 coding DNA: TGTGCCAGCAGCCCCACCGGGACAGGGGCCACCGGGGAGCTGTTTTTT. The V gene is TRBV6-1, the J gene TRBJ2-2, with 10 positions matching TRBD1. The CDR3 has 16 amino acids. In germline, CDR1 is MNHNS, CDR2 SASEGT. The junction had 8 bases not matched to a gene; V was cut back by 6 bases and J by 4 bases.

The chain couples TRBV15 to TRBJ1-1, with TRBD1 matching 9 bases. The CDR3 sequence is 14 residues long. Per the germline V gene, CDR1 is LNHNV and CDR2 is YYDKDF (reference sequence). The trim removed 8 bases at V and 8 bases at J, leaving 12 bases unmatched. The chain's CDR3 is CATDSGTGRPEAFF. The CDR3 DNA sequence: TGTGCCACCGACTCCGGGACAGGGAGGCCAGAAGCTTTCTTT.

As concerns this clonotype: Because the CDR3 is missing its conserved closing phenylalanine or tryptophan, this is likely a read error. Here the CDR3 DNA reads TGTGCCAGCAGTGATGTCCAGGCTAGCGGGACCATCGAGCAGTACCTC. It translates to CASSDVQASGTIEQYL. The gene calls are TRBV2 and TRBJ2-7; 9 bases fit TRBD2. Germline V CDR1 and CDR2: SNHLY, FYNNEI. The CDR3 totals 16 residues. V lost 3 bases, J lost 6 bases, and 12 bases stayed unmatched.

This clonotype was counted only a few times. The chain couples TRBV11-2 to TRBJ2-7; D is undetermined. V was cut by 2 bases and J by 6 bases, with 17 bases left in between. This CDR3 comprises 15 residues. Per germline, CDR1 SGHAT and CDR2 FQNNGV. The CDR3 DNA follows: TGTGCCAGCAGCTTATGGGCCCCCACTGATACCGAGCAGTACTTC. This sequence encodes CASSLWAPTDTEQYF.

Many counts were recorded for this clonotype. V usage is TRBV29-1 and J usage is TRBJ1-1, with D unclear. The CDR3 has 11 amino acids. V lost 3 bases to trimming and J lost 7 bases, with 9 bases between them. The germline CDR1 and CDR2 sequences are SQVTM and ANQGSEA. The CDR3 sequence: CSVDWEYEAFF. CDR3 nucleotide sequence: TGCAGCGTTGATTGGGAGTATGAAGCTTTCTTT.

This sequence joins TRBV29-1 and TRBJ1-5; D gene ambiguous. Germline lookup yields CDR1 SQVTM and CDR2 ANQGSEA. Trimming cost V 2 bases and J 9 bases, with 11 bases left between them. The CDR3 totals 12 residues. Here the CDR3 DNA reads TGCAGCGTTGAAACCGGGCGTGGGCCCCAGCATTTT. Its translation is CSVETGRGPQHF.

This chain links TRBV6-6 with TRBJ2-7; D perhaps matches TRBD1 (6 bases). Germline-derived CDR1 and CDR2 are MNHNY and SVGAGI (reference sequence). V was cut by 5 bases and J by 5 bases, with 19 bases left in between. The CDR3 has 15 residues. CDR3 in amino acids: CASSRRTDQKNEQYF. The CDR3 nucleotides are TGTGCCAGCAGTCGCCGGACAGATCAGAAGAACGAGCAGTACTTC.

V usage is TRBV5-5 and J usage is TRBJ1-5; a weak D match, TRBD1 (6 bases). Trimming stripped 5 bases from V and 5 bases from J, with 14 bases between. CDR1 is SGHKS, CDR2 YYEKEE, per germline (reference sequence). The CDR3 has 14 amino acids. CDR3 bases: TGTGCCAGCAGTCTGGTAGGGGGGGATCAGCCCCAGCATTTT. Its protein product is CASSLVGGDQPQHF.

This chain links TRBV20-1 with TRBJ2-1, with 8 nucleotides matching TRBD2. The trim removed 1 base at V and 6 bases at J, leaving 5 bases unmatched. CDR3 length: 14 residues. CDR1 and CDR2 (germline): DFQATT, SNEGSKA (reference sequence). The chain's CDR3 is CSARVAGLVNEQFF. The CDR3 nucleotides read TGCAGTGCTAGAGTAGCGGGACTTGTCAATGAGCAGTTCTTC.

This clonotype has only a few counts. V gene TRBV5-1 combines with J gene TRBJ2-7, with 10 bases identical to TRBD2. Germline lookup yields CDR1 SGHRS and CDR2 YFSETQ. V lost 4 bases and J lost 0; bases outside the gene matches: 10. CDR3 length: 17 residues. This CDR3 reads CASSASPGLAVSYEQYF. For the CDR3, the DNA is TGCGCCAGCAGCGCCAGCCCAGGACTAGCGGTCTCCTACGAGCAGTACTTC.

Details on this clonotype: A read error may account for a junction end that differs from germline. The chain couples TRBV10-3 to TRBJ2-2; the D gene is possibly TRBD1 (6 bases). This CDR3 spans 15 amino acids. CDR1 is ENHRY, CDR2 SYGVKD, per germline. CDR3 nucleotides: TGTGCCGTCAGGGGTTATCCTCAAAACACCGGGGAGCTGTTTTTT. Translating it yields CAVRGYPQNTGELFF.